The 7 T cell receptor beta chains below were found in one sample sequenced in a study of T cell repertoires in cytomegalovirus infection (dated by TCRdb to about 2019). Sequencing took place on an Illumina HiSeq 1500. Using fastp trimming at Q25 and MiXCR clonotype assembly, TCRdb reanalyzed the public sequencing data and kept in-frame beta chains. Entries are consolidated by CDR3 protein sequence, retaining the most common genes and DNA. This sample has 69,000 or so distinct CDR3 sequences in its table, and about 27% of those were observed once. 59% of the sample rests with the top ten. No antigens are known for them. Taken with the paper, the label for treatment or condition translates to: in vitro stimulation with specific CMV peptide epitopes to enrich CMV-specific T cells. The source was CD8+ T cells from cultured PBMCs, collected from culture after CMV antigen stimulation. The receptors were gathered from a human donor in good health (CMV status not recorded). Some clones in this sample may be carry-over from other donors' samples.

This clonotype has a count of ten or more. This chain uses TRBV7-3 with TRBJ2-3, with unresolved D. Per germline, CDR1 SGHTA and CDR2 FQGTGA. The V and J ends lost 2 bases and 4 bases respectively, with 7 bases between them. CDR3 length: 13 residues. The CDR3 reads CASSLFLADTQYF. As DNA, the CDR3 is TGTGCCAGCAGCTTATTTCTTGCAGATACGCAGTATTTT.

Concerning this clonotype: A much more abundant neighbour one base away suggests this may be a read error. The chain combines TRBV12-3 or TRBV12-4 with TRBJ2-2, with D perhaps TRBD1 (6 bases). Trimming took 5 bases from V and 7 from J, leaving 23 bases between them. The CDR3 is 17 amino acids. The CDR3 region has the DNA TGTGCCAGCAGTAAGGTCCGGGACAAGAGGACGGGCGGGGAGCTGTTTTTT. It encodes CASSKVRDKRTGGELFF.

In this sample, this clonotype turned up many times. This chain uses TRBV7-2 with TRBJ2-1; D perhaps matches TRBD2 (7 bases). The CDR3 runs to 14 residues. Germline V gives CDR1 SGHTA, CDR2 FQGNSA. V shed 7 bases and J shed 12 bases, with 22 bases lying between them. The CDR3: CASTPGGGANRQFF. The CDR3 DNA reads TGTGCCAGCACCCCGGGTGGGGGGGCGAATCGGCAGTTCTTC.

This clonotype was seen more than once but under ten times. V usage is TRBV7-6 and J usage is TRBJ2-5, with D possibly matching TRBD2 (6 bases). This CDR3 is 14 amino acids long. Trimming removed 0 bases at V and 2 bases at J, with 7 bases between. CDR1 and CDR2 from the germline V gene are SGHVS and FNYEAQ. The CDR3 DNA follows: TGTGCCAGCAGCTTAGCCCGGGGGCAAGAGACCCAGTACTTC. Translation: CASSLARGQETQYF.

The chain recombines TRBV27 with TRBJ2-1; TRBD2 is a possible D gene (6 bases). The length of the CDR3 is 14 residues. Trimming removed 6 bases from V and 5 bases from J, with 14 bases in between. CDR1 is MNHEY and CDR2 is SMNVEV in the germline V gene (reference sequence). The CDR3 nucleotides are TGTGCCAGCAGACGCCATACTAGCAACAATGAGCAGTTCTTC. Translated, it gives CASRRHTSNNEQFF.

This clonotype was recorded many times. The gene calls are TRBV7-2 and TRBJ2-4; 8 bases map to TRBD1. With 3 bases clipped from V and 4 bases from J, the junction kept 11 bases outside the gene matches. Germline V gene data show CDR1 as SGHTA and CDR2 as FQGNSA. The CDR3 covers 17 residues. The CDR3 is CASSLGRTGWKKNIQYF. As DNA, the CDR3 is TGTGCCAGCAGCTTGGGTAGGACAGGGTGGAAAAAAAACATTCAGTACTTC. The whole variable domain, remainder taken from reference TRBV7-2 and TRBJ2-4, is GAGVSQSPSNKVTEKGKDVELRCDPISGHTALYWYRQSLGQGLEFLIYFQGNSAPDKSGLPSDRFSAERTGGSVSTLTIQRTQQEDSAVYLCASSLGRTGWKKNIQYFGAGTRLSVL.

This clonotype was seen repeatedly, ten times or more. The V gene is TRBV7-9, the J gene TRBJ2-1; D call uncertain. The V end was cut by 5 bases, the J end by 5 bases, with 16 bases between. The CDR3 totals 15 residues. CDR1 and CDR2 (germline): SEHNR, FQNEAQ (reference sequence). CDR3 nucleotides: TGTGCCAGCAGCGCACCTTGGTTCCGGGACAATGAGCAGTTCTTC. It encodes CASSAPWFRDNEQFF.